A single sample is the source of the 11 T cell receptor beta chains below, sequenced in a study of T cells in Graves' hyperthyroidism and ophthalmopathy. TCR beta CDR3 region amplification was performed from RNA transcripts. A set of HTBI primers served as the primers for a first-round RT-PCR of the TCR CDR3. One entry per CDR3 protein, called by TCRdb with MiXCR from the multiplex PCR reads. Here the sample spans about 690,000 distinct CDR3 sequences, approximately 15% being singletons. Material: blood. The origin of the receptors is a man between 50 and 59 years old with Graves' hyperthyroidism.

The rearrangement links TRBV20-1 to TRBJ1-2; 9 positions agree with TRBD1. The CDR3 consists of 14 residues. Germline values: CDR1 DFQATT, CDR2 SNEGSKA (reference sequence). The trim removed 8 bases at V and 0 bases at J, leaving 7 bases unmatched. The CDR3 nucleotides read TGCAGTTGCACAGGGGGCCTCTCTAACTATGGCTACACCTTC. It encodes CSCTGGLSNYGYTF.

This clonotype was seen repeatedly, ten times or more. CDR3 sequence (DNA): TGTGCCAGCAGCTTAGGTTTTCAGGGGGGGAACACTGAAGCTTTCTTT. As protein: CASSLGFQGGNTEAFF. The chain has TRBV11-2 and TRBJ1-1; 7 nucleotides line up with TRBD1. V shed 1 base, J shed 1 base, and the junction held 6 bases outside the gene matches. Per germline, CDR1 SGHAT and CDR2 FQNNGV. The CDR3 covers 16 residues.

The CDR3 DNA reads TGTGCCAGTAGACTCAGCCAGTTAGCTAACTATGGCTACACCTTC. Its protein product is CASRLSQLANYGYTF. The rearrangement links TRBV19 to TRBJ1-2, with D unresolved. The CDR3 runs 15 residues. The V gene lost 6 bases and the J gene lost 0 bases, with 14 bases spanning the gap. Germline CDR1 is LNHDA and CDR2 is SQIVND (reference sequence).

In this sample, this clonotype turned up a few times. V usage is TRBV19 and J usage is TRBJ1-4; a weak D match, TRBD1 (6 bases). CDR1 is LNHDA and CDR2 is SQIVND in the germline V gene (reference sequence). The CDR3 sequence is 15 residues long. Trimming took off 7 bases at V and 7 bases at J, with 19 bases between the two ends. CDR3 coding DNA: TGTGCCAGTATTTCCCCGGGGGCCGGATTTGAAAAACTGTTTTTT. Translating gives CASISPGAGFEKLFF. The whole variable domain, remainder taken from reference TRBV19 and TRBJ1-4, is DGGITQSPKYLFRKEGQNVTLSCEQNLNHDAMYWYRQDPGQGLRLIYYSQIVNDFQKGDIAEGYSVSREKKESFPLTVTSAQKNPTAFYLCASISPGAGFEKLFFGSGTQLSVL.

This CDR3 is CASISDNEQFF. The CDR3 DNA sequence: TGTGCCAGCATCTCAGACAATGAGCAGTTCTTC. V gene TRBV6-1 combines with J gene TRBJ2-1; no clear D. The germline CDR1 and CDR2 sequences are MNHNS and SASEGT. V was shortened by 7 bases and J by 5 bases, with 6 bases between the two germline ends. The CDR3 length is 11 residues.

This clonotype was detected many times. The chain uses TRBV2 and TRBJ2-7, with 7 bases lining up with TRBD1. The CDR3 sequence is 14 residues long. Per germline, CDR1 SNHLY and CDR2 FYNNEI. V gave up 7 bases and J gave up 4 bases; unmatched junction bases: 10. This CDR3 reads CASTRPQGVYEQYF. The CDR3 DNA follows: TGTGCCAGCACCCGGCCGCAGGGGGTGTACGAGCAGTACTTC.

This clonotype occurred many times. The chain joins TRBV6-2 or TRBV6-3 to TRBJ2-7; TRBD1 aligns across 7 bases. The CDR3 has 15 amino acids. After removal of 7 bases from V and 0 bases from J, the junction contained 9 bases not matched to a gene. CDR1 MNHEY and CDR2 SVGEGT come from the germline V gene. CDR3 residues: CASKLRQGFSYEQYF. The CDR3 nucleotides read TGTGCCAGCAAGCTTCGACAGGGCTTCTCCTACGAGCAGTACTTC.

This chain uses TRBV5-1 with TRBJ1-4, with D perhaps matching TRBD1 (5 bases). From germline, CDR1 is SGHRS and CDR2 YFSETQ. This CDR3 is 19 amino acids long. V was clipped by 3 bases and J by 7 bases, with 28 bases between them. CDR3 DNA sequence: TGCGCCAGCAGCTCCCTAGATATCCGGGGACCTCAACGGATTGAAAAACTGTTTTTT. Its translation: CASSSLDIRGPQRIEKLFF.

This sequence joins TRBV10-3 and TRBJ2-2; TRBD1 is a possible D gene (6 bases). CDR1 and CDR2 from the germline V gene are ENHRY and SYGVKD. The CDR3 extends over 14 amino acids. Trimming pared 9 bases from V and 0 bases from J, leaving 11 bases between. In nucleotides, the CDR3 is TGTGCCATAACAGGGCTTGCGAACACCGGGGAGCTGTTTTTT. Residues: CAITGLANTGELFF.

There are a few counts of this clonotype. The J gene is TRBJ2-7, the V gene TRBV19; D possibly matches TRBD1 or TRBD2 (5 bases each). The CDR3 spans 17 residues. The germline V gene encodes CDR1 LNHDA and CDR2 SQIVND (reference sequence). Trimming took off 5 bases at V and 4 bases at J, with 24 bases between the two ends. DNA of the CDR3: TGTGCCAGTAGTCGCCGGGACGGACCACGAAGGGATTACGAGCAGTACTTC. Translated, it gives CASSRRDGPRRDYEQYF. Using reference TRBV19 and TRBJ2-7 for the parts outside the CDR3, the full variable domain is DGGITQSPKYLFRKEGQNVTLSCEQNLNHDAMYWYRQDPGQGLRLIYYSQIVNDFQKGDIAEGYSVSREKKESFPLTVTSAQKNPTAFYLCASSRRDGPRRDYEQYFGPGTRLTVT.

This clonotype was recorded many times. The chain uses TRBV18 and TRBJ2-3; D ambiguous. Per germline, CDR1 KGHSH and CDR2 LQKENI. This CDR3 is built from 14 residues. Trimming removed 3 bases at V and 4 bases at J, with 11 bases between. CDR3 amino acids: CASSPDTISDTQYF. CDR3 coding DNA: TGTGCCAGCTCACCCGACACCATCTCAGATACGCAGTATTTT.